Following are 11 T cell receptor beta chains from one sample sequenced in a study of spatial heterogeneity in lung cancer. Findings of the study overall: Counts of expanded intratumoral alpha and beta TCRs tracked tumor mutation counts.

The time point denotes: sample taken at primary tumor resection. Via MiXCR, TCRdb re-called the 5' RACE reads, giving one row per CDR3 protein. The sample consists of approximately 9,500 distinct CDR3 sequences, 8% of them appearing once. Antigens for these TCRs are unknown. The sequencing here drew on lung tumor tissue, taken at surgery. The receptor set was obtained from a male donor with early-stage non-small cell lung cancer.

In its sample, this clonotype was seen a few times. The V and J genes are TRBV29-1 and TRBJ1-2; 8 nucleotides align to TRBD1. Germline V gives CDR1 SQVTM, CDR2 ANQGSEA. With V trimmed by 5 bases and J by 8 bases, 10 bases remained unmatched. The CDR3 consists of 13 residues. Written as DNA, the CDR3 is TGCAGCGTTCGAACTGGACAGGGCTGGGGCTACACCTTC. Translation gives CSVRTGQGWGYTF.

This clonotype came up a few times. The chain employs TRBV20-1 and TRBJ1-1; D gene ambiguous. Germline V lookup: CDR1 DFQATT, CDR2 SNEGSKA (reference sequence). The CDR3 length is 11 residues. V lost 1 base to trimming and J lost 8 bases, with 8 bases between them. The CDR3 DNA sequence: TGCAGTGCTAGAGGGGCAGGAGAAGCTTTCTTT. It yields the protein CSARGAGEAFF.

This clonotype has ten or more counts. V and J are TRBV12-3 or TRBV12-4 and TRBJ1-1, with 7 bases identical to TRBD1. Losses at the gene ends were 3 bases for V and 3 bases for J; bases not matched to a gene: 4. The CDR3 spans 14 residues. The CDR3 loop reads CASSFIGTDTEAFF. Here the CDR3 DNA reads TGTGCCAGCAGTTTTATCGGGACAGACACTGAAGCTTTCTTT.

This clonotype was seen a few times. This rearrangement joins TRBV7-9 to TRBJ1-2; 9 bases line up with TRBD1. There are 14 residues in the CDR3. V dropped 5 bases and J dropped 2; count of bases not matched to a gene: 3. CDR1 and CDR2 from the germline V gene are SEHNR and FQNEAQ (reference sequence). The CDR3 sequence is CASSRGQGNYGYTF. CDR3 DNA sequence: TGTGCCAGCAGCAGAGGACAGGGGAACTATGGCTACACCTTC.

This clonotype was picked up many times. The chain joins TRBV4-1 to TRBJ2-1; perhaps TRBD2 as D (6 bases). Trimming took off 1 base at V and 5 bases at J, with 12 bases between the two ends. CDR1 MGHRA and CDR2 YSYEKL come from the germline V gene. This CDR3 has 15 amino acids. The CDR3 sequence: CASSQVAVLHNEQFF. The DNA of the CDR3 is TGCGCCAGCAGCCAAGTAGCGGTTCTCCACAATGAGCAGTTCTTC.

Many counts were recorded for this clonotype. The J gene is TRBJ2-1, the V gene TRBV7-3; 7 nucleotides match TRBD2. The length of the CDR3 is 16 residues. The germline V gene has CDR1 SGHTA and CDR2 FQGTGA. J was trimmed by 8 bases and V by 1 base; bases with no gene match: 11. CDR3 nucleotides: TGTGCCAGCAGCTTAAATCCTTGGGAGGGCTTTGATGAGCAGTTCTTC. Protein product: CASSLNPWEGFDEQFF. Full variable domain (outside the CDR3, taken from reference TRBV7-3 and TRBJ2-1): GAGVSQTPSNKVTEKGKYVELRCDPISGHTALYWYRQSLGQGPEFLIYFQGTGAADDSGLPNDRFFAVRPEGSVSTLKIQRTERGDSAVYLCASSLNPWEGFDEQFFGPGTRLTVL.

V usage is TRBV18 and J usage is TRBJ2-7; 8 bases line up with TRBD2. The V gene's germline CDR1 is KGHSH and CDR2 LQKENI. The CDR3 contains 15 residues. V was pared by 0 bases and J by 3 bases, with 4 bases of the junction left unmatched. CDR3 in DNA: TGTGCCAGCTCACCACCGAGCGGGGGCAGCTACGAGCAGTACTTC. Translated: CASSPPSGGSYEQYF.

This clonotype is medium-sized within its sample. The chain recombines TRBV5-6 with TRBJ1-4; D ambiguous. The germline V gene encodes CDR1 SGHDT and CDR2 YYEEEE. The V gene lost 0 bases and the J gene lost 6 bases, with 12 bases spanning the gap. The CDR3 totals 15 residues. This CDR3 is CASSLVGREDEKLFF. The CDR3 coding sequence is TGTGCCAGCAGCTTGGTGGGGAGGGAAGATGAAAAACTGTTTTTT. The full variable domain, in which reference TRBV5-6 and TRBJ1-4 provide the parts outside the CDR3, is DAGVTQSPTHLIKTRGQQVTLRCSPKSGHDTVSWYQQALGQGPQFIFQYYEEEERQRGNFPDRFSGHQFPNYSSELNVNALLLGDSALYLCASSLVGREDEKLFFGSGTQLSVL.

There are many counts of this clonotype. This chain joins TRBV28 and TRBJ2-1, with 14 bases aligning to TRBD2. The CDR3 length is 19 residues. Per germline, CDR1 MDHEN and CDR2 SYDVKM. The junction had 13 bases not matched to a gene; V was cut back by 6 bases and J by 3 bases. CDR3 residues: CASSSQTSGRALRYNEQFF. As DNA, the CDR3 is TGTGCCAGCAGCTCCCAGACTAGCGGGAGGGCCCTTCGCTACAATGAGCAGTTCTTC.

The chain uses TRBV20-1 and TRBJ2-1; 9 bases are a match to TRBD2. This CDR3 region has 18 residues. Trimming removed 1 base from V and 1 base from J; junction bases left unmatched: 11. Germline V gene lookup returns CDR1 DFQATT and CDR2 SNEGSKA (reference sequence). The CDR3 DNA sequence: TGCAGTGCTAGAGGTAGTCCTAGCGGGGTGGGATCCTACAATGAGCAGTTCTTC. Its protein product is CSARGSPSGVGSYNEQFF.

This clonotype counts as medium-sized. The CDR3 DNA follows: TGTGCCAGCAGCTCCCGGACTAGCGGGAGAGGGGCCGGGGAGCTGTTTTTT. Translation: CASSSRTSGRGAGELFF. This chain connects TRBV7-2 to TRBJ2-2, with TRBD2 matching 13 bases. The length of the CDR3 is 17 residues. After removal of 4 bases from V and 6 bases from J, the junction contained 8 bases not matched to a gene. Germline CDR1 and CDR2: SGHTA and FQGNSA.